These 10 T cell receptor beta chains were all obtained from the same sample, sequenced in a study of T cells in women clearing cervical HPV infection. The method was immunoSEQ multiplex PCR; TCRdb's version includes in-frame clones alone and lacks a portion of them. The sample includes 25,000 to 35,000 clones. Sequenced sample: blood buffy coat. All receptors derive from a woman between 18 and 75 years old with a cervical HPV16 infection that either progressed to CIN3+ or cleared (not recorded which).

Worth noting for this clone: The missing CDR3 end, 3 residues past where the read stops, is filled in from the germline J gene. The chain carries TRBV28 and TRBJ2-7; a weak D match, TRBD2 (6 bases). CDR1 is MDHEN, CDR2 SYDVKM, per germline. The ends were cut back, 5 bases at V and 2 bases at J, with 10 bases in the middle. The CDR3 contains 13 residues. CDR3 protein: CASSVDYTYEQYF. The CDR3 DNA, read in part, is TGTGCCAGCAGTGTGGACTACACCTACGAG.

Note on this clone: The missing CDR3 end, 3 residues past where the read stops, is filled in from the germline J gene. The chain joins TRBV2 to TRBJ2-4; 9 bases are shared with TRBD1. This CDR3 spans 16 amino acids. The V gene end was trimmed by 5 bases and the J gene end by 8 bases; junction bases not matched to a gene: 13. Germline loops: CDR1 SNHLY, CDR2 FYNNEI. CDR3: CASSSRDRATGDIQYF. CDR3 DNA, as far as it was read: TGTGCCAGCAGTTCCCGGGACAGGGCTACCGGGGACATT.

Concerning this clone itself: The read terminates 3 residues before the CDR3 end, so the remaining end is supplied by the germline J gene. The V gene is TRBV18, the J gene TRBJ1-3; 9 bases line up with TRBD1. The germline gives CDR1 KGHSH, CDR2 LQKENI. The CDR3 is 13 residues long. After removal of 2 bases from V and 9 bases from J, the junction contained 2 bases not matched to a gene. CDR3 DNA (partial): TGTGCCAGCTCACCATTGACAGGGGGCACC. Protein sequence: CASSPLTGGT. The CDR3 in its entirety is CASSPLTGGTIYF.

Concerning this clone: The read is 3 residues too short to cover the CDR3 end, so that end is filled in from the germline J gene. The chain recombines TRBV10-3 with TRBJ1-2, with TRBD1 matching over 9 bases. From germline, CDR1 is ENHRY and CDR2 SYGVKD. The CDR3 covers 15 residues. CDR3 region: CAISDDPTGGGGYTF. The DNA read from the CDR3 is TGTGCCATCAGTGACGACCCGACAGGGGGTGGAGGC.

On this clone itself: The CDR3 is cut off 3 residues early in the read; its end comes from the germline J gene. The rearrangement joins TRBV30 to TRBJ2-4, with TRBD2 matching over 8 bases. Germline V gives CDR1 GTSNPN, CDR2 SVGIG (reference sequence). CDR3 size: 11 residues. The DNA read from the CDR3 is TGTGCCGGACTGACTAGCGCAGAT. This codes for CAGLTSAD. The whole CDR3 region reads CAGLTSADQYF.

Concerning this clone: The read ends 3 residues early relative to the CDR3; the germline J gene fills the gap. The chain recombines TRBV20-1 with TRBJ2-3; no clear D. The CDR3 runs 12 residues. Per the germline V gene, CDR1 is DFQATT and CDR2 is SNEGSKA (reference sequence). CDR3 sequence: CSAREVQETQYF. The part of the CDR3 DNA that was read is TGCAGTGCTAGAGAGGTACAAGAGACG.

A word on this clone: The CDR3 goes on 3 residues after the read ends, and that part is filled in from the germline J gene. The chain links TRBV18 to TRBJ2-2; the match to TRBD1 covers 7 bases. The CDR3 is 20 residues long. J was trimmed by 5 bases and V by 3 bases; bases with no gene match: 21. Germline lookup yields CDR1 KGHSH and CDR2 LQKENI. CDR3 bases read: TGTGCCAGCTCACCCTCCCGGGAAATTATAAGACAGGGTCGGACCGGGGAG. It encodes CASSPSREIIRQGRTGE. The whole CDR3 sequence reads CASSPSREIIRQGRTGELFF.

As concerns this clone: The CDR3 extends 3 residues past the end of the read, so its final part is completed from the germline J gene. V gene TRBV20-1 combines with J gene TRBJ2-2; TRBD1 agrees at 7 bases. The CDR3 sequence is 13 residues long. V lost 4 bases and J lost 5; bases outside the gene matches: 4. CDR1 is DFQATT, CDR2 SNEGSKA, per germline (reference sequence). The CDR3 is CSATGQLTGELFF. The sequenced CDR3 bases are TGCAGTGCTACGGGACAGCTGACCGGGGAG.

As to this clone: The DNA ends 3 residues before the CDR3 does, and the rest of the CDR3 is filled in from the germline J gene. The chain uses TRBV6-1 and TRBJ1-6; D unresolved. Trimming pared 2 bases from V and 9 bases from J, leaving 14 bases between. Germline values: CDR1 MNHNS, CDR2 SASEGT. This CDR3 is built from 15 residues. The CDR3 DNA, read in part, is TGTGCCAGCAGTGAACTCGAGGGCGCAGGTTCACCC. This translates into CASSELEGAGSP. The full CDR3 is CASSELEGAGSPLHF.

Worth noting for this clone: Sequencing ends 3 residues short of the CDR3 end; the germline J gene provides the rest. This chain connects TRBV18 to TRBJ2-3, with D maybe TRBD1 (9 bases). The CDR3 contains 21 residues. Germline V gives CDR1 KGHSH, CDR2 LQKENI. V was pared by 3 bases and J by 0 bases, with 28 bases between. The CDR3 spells CASSPFYRGLSGGASTDTQYF. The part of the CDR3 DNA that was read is TGTGCCAGCTCACCCTTTTACAGGGGGCTGTCGGGGGGGGCTAGCACAGATACG.